This entry features one TCR beta chain sequence. What it binds is unknown. The germline gives CDR1 LNHDA, CDR2 SQIVND (reference sequence). The germline V and J ends were trimmed by 0 bases and 1 base, with 9 bases remaining between them. The CDR3 length is 15 residues. This entry is derived from a study of cytomegalovirus exposure and HLA in healthy donors. General observations from the study: Some V segments, TRBV6-2 and TRBV6-3 among them, were indistinguishable and were therefore excluded. Most TCR sequences proved rare, with some public TCRs found in many donors.

Primers included in the PCR were 60 Vbeta and 13 Jbeta primers. Sequenced by immunoSEQ multiplex PCR; TCRdb stores in-frame clones only, minus some. The sample yields 100,000 to 150,000 clones, around 8.5% seen once. This TCR came from a middle-aged man in good health and CMV-seronegative. Sequencing used PBMCs. This chain joins TRBV19 and TRBJ1-1, with D possibly TRBD1 on 6 matching bases. The DNA for the CDR3 is TGTGCCAGTAGTATAGATCCGACAGGGAACACTGAAGCTTTCTTT. It specifies CASSIDPTGNTEAFF.